These T cell receptor beta chains were read from a single sample in a study of tumor-infiltrating lymphocytes in oesophageal squamous cell carcinoma. Each CDR3 protein gets one entry after TCRdb re-called the PCR reads with MiXCR. The repertoire holds around 7,100 distinct CDR3 sequences, with roughly 14% as singletons. Sample: blood. The receptors originated from a male donor with esophageal squamous cell carcinoma. The CDR3 runs from the conserved cysteine through the conserved F or W. D genes are given only for firm matches. The size of a clone is reported for some rows only, either as once, few or many, or as a class for expanded clones.

d_gene,v_gene,abundance,j_gene,CDR3nt,CDR3aa
TRBD2,TRBV20-1,few,TRBJ2-7,TGCAGTGCTAGGGGTGGCGGGGGGGCCTACGAGCAGTACTTC,CSARGGGGAYEQYF
TRBD2,TRBV12-3/TRBV12-4,many,TRBJ2-7,TGTGCCAGCAGTTTAGGCGTGGGAGGGAGGGAGCAGTACTTC,CASSLGVGGREQYF
NA,TRBV5-1,NA,TRBJ2-6,TGCGCCAGCAGGATGAGGACCGGCTCTGGGGCCAACGTCCTGACTTTC,CASRMRTGSGANVLTF
NA,TRBV29-1,NA,TRBJ1-2,TGCAGCGTTGAAACGTACAAGAACTATGGCTACACCTTC,CSVETYKNYGYTF
NA,TRBV5-6,NA,TRBJ2-2,TGTGCCAGCAGCTTGCTAGCAAACGCGAACACCGGGGAGCTGTTTTTT,CASSLLANANTGELFF
NA,TRBV6-1,many,TRBJ1-1,TGTGCCAGCAGTGAAGTTGAAGTAGAGGAAGCTTTCTTT,CASSEVEVEEAFF
NA,TRBV13,NA,TRBJ2-1,TGTGCCAGCAGCATCCGACAGGGACTAGAGACCCAGTTCTTC,CASSIRQGLETQFF
NA,TRBV7-3,NA,TRBJ2-1,TGTGCCAGCAGCTTAACGGCCTACAATGAGCAGTTCTTC,CASSLTAYNEQFF
TRBD2,TRBV11-2,medium-sized,TRBJ2-5,TGTGCCAGCAGCTTACGTCTCCTAGCGGGGGAACAAGAGACCCAGTACTTC,CASSLRLLAGEQETQYF
NA,TRBV9,NA,TRBJ2-7,TGTGCCAGCAGCGTGTCCCACTCCTACGAGCAGTACTTC,CASSVSHSYEQYF
TRBD1,TRBV7-2,medium-sized,TRBJ1-1,TGTGCCAGCAGCTCCGCAGGGGGGACTGAAGCTTTCTTT,CASSSAGGTEAFF
NA,TRBV18,many,TRBJ1-1,TGTGCCAGCTCGCCTAACACTGAAGCTTTCTTT,CASSPNTEAFF
NA,TRBV27,NA,TRBJ2-6,NA,CASSTLRTGLWLHLRF
NA,TRBV11-3,many,TRBJ2-7,TGTGCCAGCAGCCCCCTGGCGGGGGCCTACTACGAGCAGTACTTC,CASSPLAGAYYEQYF
TRBD1,TRBV19,few,TRBJ1-1,TGTGCCAGTAGTATAGCCAGGGGGAACTTGAACACTGAAGCTTTCTTT,CASSIARGNLNTEAFF
NA,TRBV11-3,NA,TRBJ1-4,TGTGCCAGCAGCGGACAACAGGGCAGGGGTGAAAAACTGTTTTTT,CASSGQQGRGEKLFF
TRBD1,TRBV6-1,many,TRBJ1-1,TGTGCCAGCACCCAGGGACAGGGGTGGGCTGAAGCTTTCTTT,CASTQGQGWAEAFF
NA,TRBV28,few,TRBJ1-2,TGTGCCAGCAGTGAGCGGGGGGATAGAAACTATGGCTACACCTTC,CASSERGDRNYGYTF
NA,TRBV24-1,many,TRBJ1-1,TGTGCCACCGCCGGAATAGGGAGCACTGAAGCTTTCTTT,CATAGIGSTEAFF
NA,TRBV6-1,many,TRBJ2-7,TGTGCCAGCAGTGTCACCGGGAATTCACCCCTCCACTTC,CASSVTGNSPLHF
TRBD1,TRBV6-1,many,TRBJ1-5,TGTGCCAGCAGCCGAGGGACAGCTAGCAATCAGCCCCAGCATTTT,CASSRGTASNQPQHF
TRBD2,TRBV6-1,medium-sized,TRBJ2-3,TGTGCCAGCAGCAGTACTAGCGGGGGGGGCACAGATACGCAGTATTTT,CASSSTSGGGTDTQYF
NA,TRBV11-3,many,TRBJ2-2,TGTGCCAGCAGTAGATCAGGGGAAACCGGGGAGCTGTTTTTT,CASSRSGETGELFF
NA,TRBV28,many,TRBJ1-1,TGTGCCAGCAGTTTAATCACTGAAGCTTTCTTT,CASSLITEAFF
NA,TRBV12-3/TRBV12-4,medium-sized,TRBJ2-1,TGTGCCAGCAGTCCGCCGACGGGGTACAATGAGCAGTTCTTC,CASSPPTGYNEQFF
NA,TRBV5-4,few,TRBJ1-2,TGTGCCAGCAGCTTGGAGAGGTCGGCCTATGGCTACACCTTC,CASSLERSAYGYTF
NA,TRBV24-1,many,TRBJ2-6,TGTGCCACCAGTGATTTGCGGTTC,CATSDLRF
NA,TRBV6-2/TRBV6-3,many,TRBJ2-5,TGTGCCAGCAGTTACCGGCAGGACAACCAAGAGACCCAGTACTTC,CASSYRQDNQETQYF
NA,TRBV9,few,TRBJ2-3,TGTGCCAGCAGCACGCGACCCGGCGGGACCGACACAGATACGCAGTATTTT,CASSTRPGGTDTDTQYF
TRBD1,TRBV6-6,medium-sized,TRBJ2-5,TGTGCCAGCAGTTATACATCAGGGGGCCCAGAGACCCAGTACTTC,CASSYTSGGPETQYF
TRBD2,TRBV5-1,many,TRBJ2-1,TGCGCCAGCAGCCAAGGACTAGCGGGGACCTTAGTGAATGAGCAGTTCTTC,CASSQGLAGTLVNEQFF
NA,TRBV5-1,few,TRBJ2-4,TGCGCCAGCAGCTTGGCGGGGGCGACCAAAAACATTCAGTACTTC,CASSLAGATKNIQYF
NA,TRBV19,few,TRBJ1-2,TGTGCCAGTAGTTCATCGGGGGCCTATGGCTACACCTTC,CASSSSGAYGYTF
NA,TRBV7-8,medium-sized,TRBJ1-2,TGTGCCAGCAGCTTACTTCTAACAGGGAACTATGGCTACACCTTC,CASSLLLTGNYGYTF
NA,TRBV20-1,few,TRBJ2-7,TGCAGTGCTAGATCTATTCCTCTATCCTACGAGCAGTACTTC,CSARSIPLSYEQYF
NA,TRBV7-2,large,TRBJ2-1,TGTGCCAGCAGCAGAGAGGGACAAGCCTACAATGAGCAGTTCTTC,CASSREGQAYNEQFF
NA,TRBV18,many,TRBJ2-1,TGTGCCAGCTCACCGGAAGGCAATGAGCAGTTCTTC,CASSPEGNEQFF
NA,TRBV19,NA,TRBJ1-4,TGTGCCAGTAGCACGTCTAGGATTGAAAAACTGTTTTTT,CASSTSRIEKLFF
TRBD2,TRBV28,many,TRBJ2-7,TGTGCCAGCAGTTTTCCTACAGGGACTAGCTCCTACGAGCAGTACTTC,CASSFPTGTSSYEQYF
TRBD2,TRBV3-1,few,TRBJ2-3,TGTGCCAGCAGCCAAGATACCCCAGCGGGGGTGATGGACGCCAGCACAGATACGCAGTATTTT,CASSQDTPAGVMDASTDTQYF
TRBD1,TRBV3-1,NA,TRBJ2-4,TGTGCCAGCAGCCGTCAACAGGGGGCTATAAACATTCAGTACTTC,CASSRQQGAINIQYF
TRBD1,TRBV24-1,few,TRBJ1-4,TGTGCCACCAGTGATTCAGGGGGCTTTGGCGAAAAACTGTTTTTT,CATSDSGGFGEKLFF